This T cell receptor (beta chain) was captured by sequencing in a study of blood T cell repertoires in COVID-19. Across the whole study: Acute and convalescent COVID-19 samples came from the United States, Italy and Spain.

Ages ranged from roughly 18 to 95 years, with residence in some 25 US areas. Donors of Cohort 3 who recovered were those that had two negative PCRs, clearance, or symptom resolution. Using immunoSEQ multiplex PCR, the repertoire was profiled, and TCRdb retains in-frame clones only, with some absent. Of roughly 180,000 clones listed, around 79% were seen once; the top ten hold 11%. Sequenced input: PBMCs or T cells enriched from blood (not recorded which). The receptor was isolated from a man between 50 and 59 years old who had recovered from COVID-19.

For the CDR3, the DNA is TGTGCCACCAGCAGAGATTTGACAGGACAGCAGTACTTC. Residues: CATSRDLTGQQYF. The gene calls are TRBV15 and TRBJ2-7; D might be TRBD1 (6 bases). From germline, CDR1 is LNHNV and CDR2 YYDKDF (reference sequence). V was trimmed by 0 bases and J by 8 bases, leaving 11 bases between them. This CDR3 has 13 residues.